The 25 T cell receptor beta chains below come from one sample, sequenced in a study of T cell responses to AZD1222 COVID-19 vaccine. Only in-frame clones appear in the TCRdb table, and some are missing; sequencing was by immunoSEQ multiplex PCR. The sample consists of about 150,000 clones, 93% of them appearing once. Sequences were derived from peripheral blood, sampled on day 0 of AZD1222 vaccination. Receptor source: an adult in good health.

The chain has TRBV19 and TRBJ2-7; no definite D call. Germline V gene data show CDR1 as LNHDA and CDR2 as SQIVND (reference sequence). The length of the CDR3 is 15 residues. V was cut by 1 base and J by 6 bases, with 16 bases left in between. As DNA, the CDR3 is TGTGCCAGTAGTATAGTTGGTAAGGCCCTTTCCGAGCAGTACTTC. Its protein product is CASSIVGKALSEQYF. Full variable domain (rest looked up from reference TRBV19 and TRBJ2-7): DGGITQSPKYLFRKEGQNVTLSCEQNLNHDAMYWYRQDPGQGLRLIYYSQIVNDFQKGDIAEGYSVSREKKESFPLTVTSAQKNPTAFYLCASSIVGKALSEQYFGPGTRLTVT.

The V gene is TRBV11-2, the J gene TRBJ2-7; 9 bases line up with TRBD2. The length of the CDR3 is 14 residues. Per germline, CDR1 SGHAT and CDR2 FQNNGV. V was clipped by 3 bases and J by 4 bases; unmatched bases: 4. Here the CDR3 reads CASSFGLANYEQYF. As DNA, the CDR3 is TGTGCCAGCAGCTTTGGACTAGCGAATTACGAGCAGTACTTC. Filled out from reference TRBV11-2 and TRBJ2-7, the complete variable domain reads EAGVAQSPRYKIIEKRQSVAFWCNPISGHATLYWYQQILGQGPKLLIQFQNNGVVDDSQLPKDRFSAERLKGVDSTLKIQPAKLEDSAVYLCASSFGLANYEQYFGPGTRLTVT.

This clone was counted between two and nine times. This chain connects TRBV5-1 to TRBJ2-2, with no clear D. In germline, CDR1 is SGHRS, CDR2 YFSETQ. This CDR3 comprises 14 residues. V dropped 0 bases and J dropped 2 bases, with 5 bases sitting between them. CDR3 amino acids: CASSLGQNTGELFF. The CDR3 DNA reads TGCGCCAGCAGCTTGGGGCAAAACACCGGGGAGCTGTTTTTT.

This chain connects TRBV5-1 to TRBJ2-7, with D possibly being TRBD1 or TRBD2 (5 bases each). The CDR3 spans 15 residues. Germline values: CDR1 SGHRS, CDR2 YFSETQ. V lost 2 bases, J lost 7 bases, and 19 bases lay in between. CDR3 sequence (DNA): TGCGCCAGCAGCTTACTCCCGGGACGCCAGTGGGAGCAGTACTTC. Translated: CASSLLPGRQWEQYF.

This clone was seen a handful of times. The chain combines TRBV28 with TRBJ2-1; 12 bases are shared with TRBD2. The trim removed 0 bases at V and 6 bases at J, leaving 6 bases unmatched. The CDR3 extends over 17 amino acids. CDR1 is MDHEN and CDR2 is SYDVKM in the germline V gene. The DNA of the CDR3 is TGTGCCAGCAGTTTATGGTCGACTAGCGGGAGAGGCAATGAGCAGTTCTTC. It encodes CASSLWSTSGRGNEQFF.

V and J are TRBV28 and TRBJ2-1; D call uncertain. The CDR3 runs 14 residues. Per germline, CDR1 MDHEN and CDR2 SYDVKM. Between the trimmed V and J ends, which lost 7 bases and 8 bases, there was a span of 18 bases. The CDR3 sequence: CASKHSSHEYEQFF. In DNA form, the CDR3 reads TGTGCCAGCAAGCACAGTTCCCACGAGTATGAGCAGTTCTTC.

J is TRBJ2-1 and V is TRBV5-1; D remains unclear. Germline-derived CDR1 and CDR2 are SGHRS and YFSETQ. Trimming removed 0 bases from V and 0 bases from J, with 16 bases in between. The CDR3 loop spans 18 amino acids. The DNA for the CDR3 is TGCGCCAGCAGCTTGGTTCCGGTAGAGAAAAGCTCCTACAATGAGCAGTTCTTC. It translates to CASSLVPVEKSSYNEQFF.

V is TRBV4-2 and J is TRBJ1-1; D remains unclear. Trimming shortened V by 5 bases and J by 4 bases, and 17 bases separated the two germline ends. The CDR3 has 15 amino acids. Germline values: CDR1 LGHNA, CDR2 YNFKEQ. In nucleotides, the CDR3 is TGTGCCAGCAGCTTCCACAGCTTTGTTGGCACTGAAGCTTTCTTT. Protein product: CASSFHSFVGTEAFF.

The V call is TRBV5-1, the J call TRBJ1-1; D gene ambiguous. The CDR3 has 14 amino acids. CDR1 is SGHRS, CDR2 YFSETQ, per germline. The ends were cut back, 0 bases at V and 11 bases at J, with 17 bases in the middle. This CDR3 is CASSLDEDRGSAFF. In DNA, the CDR3 is TGCGCCAGCAGCTTGGACGAGGATCGTGGGAGTGCTTTCTTT.

The V call is TRBV5-1, the J call TRBJ2-1; D remains unclear. Germline V gene data show CDR1 as SGHRS and CDR2 as YFSETQ. This CDR3 spans 14 amino acids. The germline V and J ends were trimmed by 1 base and 6 bases, with 11 bases remaining between them. The CDR3 DNA reads as TGCGCCAGCAGCTTGAATAGTCTGAGCAATGAGCAGTTCTTC. The encoded protein is CASSLNSLSNEQFF.

This CDR3 is CASSPSRTGGYEQYF. The CDR3 DNA reads TGTGCCAGCAGTCCCTCAAGGACAGGGGGCTACGAGCAGTACTTC. J is TRBJ2-7 and V is TRBV6-5; TRBD1 matches 10 bases. This CDR3 has 15 amino acids. V trimming: 5 bases; J trimming: 3 bases; junction bases outside the gene matches: 7. Germline assignment: CDR1 MNHEY and CDR2 SVGAGI.

J is TRBJ1-1 and V is TRBV7-9; D unclear. This CDR3 has 14 amino acids. Trimming removed 1 base at V and 3 bases at J, with 9 bases between. Per the germline V gene, CDR1 is SEHNR and CDR2 is FQNEAQ (reference sequence). CDR3 in DNA: TGTGCCAGCAGCTTAGGATTCGTAGACACTGAAGCTTTCTTT. The encoded protein is CASSLGFVDTEAFF.

J is TRBJ2-7 and V is TRBV9; tentatively, D is TRBD1 (5 bases). From germline, CDR1 is SGDLS and CDR2 YYNGEE. The CDR3 extends over 13 amino acids. V lost 1 base to trimming and J lost 5 bases, with 10 bases between them. CDR3 protein: CASSVQGLDEQYF. The DNA for the CDR3 is TGTGCCAGCAGCGTACAGGGTTTGGACGAGCAGTACTTC. Looking up the rest from reference TRBV9 and TRBJ2-7 gives the full variable domain: DSGVTQTPKHLITATGQRVTLRCSPRSGDLSVYWYQQSLDQGLQFLIQYYNGEERAKGNILERFSAQQFPDLHSELNLSSLELGDSALYFCASSVQGLDEQYFGPGTRLTVT.

The rearrangement uses TRBV5-5 and TRBJ2-7; TRBD2 might be the D (7 bases). The CDR3 has 15 residues. V lost 0 bases, J lost 1 base, and 11 bases lay in between. CDR1 is SGHKS and CDR2 is YYEKEE in the germline V gene (reference sequence). The CDR3 region has the DNA TGTGCCAGCAGCTTGGCCGGGGGGCCTTCCTACGAGCAGTACTTC. The encoded protein is CASSLAGGPSYEQYF.

With regard to this clone: Other DNA variants within this sample encode the same CDR3. CDR3 coding DNA: TGTGCCAGCAGCTTTGATAGGAACACTGAAGCTTTCTTT. Its protein product is CASSFDRNTEAFF. V gene TRBV5-6 combines with J gene TRBJ1-1, with no clear D. The CDR3 is 13 residues long. The germline gives CDR1 SGHDT, CDR2 YYEEEE. Trimming cost V 2 bases and J 1 base, with 6 bases left between them.

This chain links TRBV11-2 with TRBJ2-1; D ambiguous. Germline CDR1 is SGHAT and CDR2 is FQNNGV. There are 18 residues in the CDR3. Trimming shortened V by 4 bases and J by 1 base, and 20 bases separated the two germline ends. The CDR3 loop is CASSSYTRAVLSYNEQFF. Here the CDR3 DNA reads TGTGCCAGCAGCTCCTACACTCGAGCCGTGCTTTCCTACAATGAGCAGTTCTTC.

The chain is built from TRBV29-1 and TRBJ2-2; no reliable D call. Germline values: CDR1 SQVTM, CDR2 ANQGSEA. The CDR3 is 13 amino acids. Trimming stripped 2 bases from V and 5 bases from J, with 9 bases between. This CDR3 is CSVESGKTGELFF. In nucleotides, the CDR3 is TGCAGCGTTGAATCTGGCAAAACCGGGGAGCTGTTTTTT.

The chain has TRBV3-1 (or the pseudogene TRBV3-2) and TRBJ1-6; D unresolved. Germline CDR1 LGHDT, CDR2 YNNKEL (reference sequence). This CDR3 is 14 amino acids long. Trimming left V 4 bases short and J 0 bases short, with 4 bases between. CDR3 protein: CASSRSSYNSPLHF. The CDR3 nucleotides read TGTGCCAGCAGCCGTAGCTCCTATAATTCACCCCTCCACTTT.

This rearrangement joins TRBV28 to TRBJ1-5, with a tentative D call TRBD1 (6 bases). Trimming cost V 4 bases and J 8 bases, with 18 bases left between them. The CDR3 loop spans 15 amino acids. The germline V gene has CDR1 MDHEN and CDR2 SYDVKM. The CDR3 DNA follows: TGTGCCAGCAGTTCGGGCGGAGGGGGGGGAAAGCCCCAGCATTTT. Translated: CASSSGGGGGKPQHF.

The V and J genes are TRBV21-1 and TRBJ2-1; the D call in the table, TRBD2, was not verified against the DNA. TRBV21-1 is a known pseudogene. The CDR3 is 14 amino acids. As DNA, the CDR3 is TGTGCCAGCAGCCCAGGACTAGCCCAGGATGAGCAGTTCTTC. It is translated as CASSPGLAQDEQFF.

The rearrangement uses TRBV7-9 and TRBJ2-6, with D tentatively TRBD2 (5 bases). The CDR3 spans 16 residues. The germline gives CDR1 SEHNR, CDR2 FQNEAQ (reference sequence). With 0 bases removed from V and 2 bases from J, the gap between germline ends came to 8 bases. The CDR3 reads CASSLARVPGANVLTF. In DNA form, the CDR3 reads TGTGCCAGCAGCTTAGCGCGGGTTCCTGGGGCCAACGTCCTGACTTTC.

On this clone: Distinct nucleotide sequences in the sample also encode this CDR3. The chain has TRBV9 and TRBJ2-5, with D hard to call. CDR1 and CDR2 (germline): SGDLS, YYNGEE. The CDR3 spans 14 residues. V lost 0 bases and J 1 base, leaving 7 bases between the germline ends. The CDR3, as DNA: TGTGCCAGCAGCGTAGGGGGAAGCCAAGAGACCCAGTACTTC. Protein product: CASSVGGSQETQYF.

This sequence joins TRBV24-1 and TRBJ1-2, with D uncertain. Germline CDR1 is KGHDR and CDR2 is SFDVKD. The V end was cut by 4 bases, the J end by 8 bases, with 16 bases between. The CDR3 runs 14 residues. The CDR3 DNA is TGTGCCACCAGTGACTCGACCCGACGAGGCGGCTACACCTTC. Translated, it gives CATSDSTRRGGYTF.

The genes are TRBV9 and TRBJ1-5; D is undetermined. The ends were cut back, 9 bases at V and 5 bases at J, with 6 bases in the middle. CDR1 and CDR2 (germline): SGDLS, YYNGEE. The CDR3 spans 10 residues. In nucleotides, the CDR3 is TGTGCCATCATATATCAGCCCCAGCATTTT. Its translation is CAIIYQPQHF.

This clone was counted a few times. The chain uses TRBV7-2 and TRBJ1-2, with 8 bases identical to TRBD1. The CDR3 has 14 residues. V was clipped by 6 bases and J by 7 bases; unmatched bases: 10. Germline V gene sequence: CDR1 SGHTA, CDR2 FQGNSA. This CDR3 is CASRLTGEDGGYTF. In DNA, the CDR3 is TGTGCCAGCAGATTGACAGGGGAGGATGGTGGCTACACCTTC.